This is a list of T cell receptor beta chains from one sample in a study of multiple sclerosis patients with progressive multifocal leukoencephalopathy. Generated by immunoSEQ multiplex PCR, the TCRdb table keeps only in-frame clones and is missing some. The sample shows around 32,000 clones, nearly 95% of them seen only once. Material: PBMCs. These receptor sequences come from a man between 25 and 39 years old with multiple sclerosis. CDR3s include the opening cysteine and the closing phenylalanine or tryptophan.

J gene: TRBJ2-1; V gene: TRBV5-6; CDR3 protein: CASSYTGGPATSEQFF
J gene: TRBJ2-7; V gene: TRBV7-8; CDR3 protein: CASSPVGALRGEQYF
J gene: TRBJ2-1; V gene: TRBV9; CDR3 protein: CASSVRDRGLWNEQFF
J gene: TRBJ2-1; V gene: TRBV15; CDR3 protein: CATSRDLAGGYNEQFF
J gene: TRBJ2-5; V gene: TRBV15; CDR3 protein: CATSREGAGSETQYF
J gene: TRBJ1-1; V gene: TRBV30; CDR3 protein: CAWSGDTEAFF
J gene: TRBJ2-1; V gene: TRBV18; CDR3 protein: CASSSGTGTHNEQFF
J gene: TRBJ1-2; V gene: TRBV2; CDR3 protein: CASSGLRTGIGYGYTF
J gene: TRBJ1-1; V gene: TRBV7-6; CDR3 protein: CASSLARGVTEAFF
J gene: TRBJ1-5; V gene: TRBV27; CDR3 protein: CASSTSGLWEDPQHF
J gene: TRBJ2-1; V gene: TRBV29-1; CDR3 protein: CSVLLQGAEDEQFF
J gene: TRBJ2-3; V gene: TRBV2; CDR3 protein: CALGKGVNTQYF
J gene: TRBJ1-2; V gene: TRBV11-2; CDR3 protein: CASSLEVAGYTF
J gene: TRBJ1-1; V gene: TRBV19; CDR3 protein: CASSILVSPEAFF
J gene: TRBJ2-5; V gene: TRBV6-5; CDR3 protein: CASRSGGSETQYF
J gene: TRBJ1-1; V gene: TRBV18; CDR3 protein: CASSPSDRARITEAFF
J gene: TRBJ1-1; V gene: TRBV19; CDR3 protein: CASSLTGMNTEAFF
J gene: TRBJ2-1; V gene: TRBV5-4; CDR3 protein: CASSPLAGAFNEQFF
J gene: TRBJ1-6; V gene: TRBV2; CDR3 protein: CASSIGQARSSPLHF
J gene: TRBJ2-3; V gene: TRBV19; CDR3 protein: CASSVQGTITDTQYF
J gene: TRBJ1-2; V gene: TRBV5-1; CDR3 protein: CASSFGWSYGYTF
J gene: TRBJ1-2; V gene: TRBV5-1; CDR3 protein: CASSLSRGQGYGYTF
J gene: TRBJ2-3; V gene: TRBV9; CDR3 protein: CASGLPNLAGGGDTQYF
J gene: TRBJ1-5; V gene: TRBV4-2; CDR3 protein: CASSQDPGQGQPQHF
J gene: TRBJ2-3; V gene: TRBV9; CDR3 protein: CASSSGLAGYTDTQYF
J gene: TRBJ1-2; V gene: TRBV11-3; CDR3 protein: CASSSNKNRDTQTYGYTF
J gene: TRBJ2-1; V gene: TRBV9; CDR3 protein: CASSGGTNEQFF
J gene: TRBJ2-1; V gene: TRBV6-5; CDR3 protein: CASSRTDAGQEQFF
J gene: TRBJ2-5; V gene: TRBV29-1; CDR3 protein: CSVTELQETQYF
J gene: TRBJ1-1; V gene: TRBV27; CDR3 protein: CASSPGGITEAFF
J gene: TRBJ1-5; V gene: TRBV10-3; CDR3 protein: CAISDHRGPGNQPQHF
J gene: TRBJ1-1; V gene: TRBV5-4; CDR3 protein: CASSSSVGDTEAFF
J gene: TRBJ2-3; V gene: TRBV10-3; CDR3 protein: CAISGADLAGASTDTQYF
J gene: TRBJ2-7; V gene: TRBV19; CDR3 protein: CASSIASRAYEQYF
J gene: TRBJ2-7; V gene: TRBV7-2; CDR3 protein: CASSLAWPELTSARYEQYF
J gene: TRBJ1-2; V gene: TRBV7-9; CDR3 protein: CASSLAAGGVINYGYTF
J gene: TRBJ2-3; V gene: TRBV19; CDR3 protein: CASSRTGMNTQYF
J gene: TRBJ2-7; V gene: TRBV4-1; CDR3 protein: CASSQDTGHTTYEQYF
J gene: NA; V gene: TRBV27; CDR3 protein: CASSLTRSYEQYF
J gene: TRBJ2-7; V gene: TRBV5-4; CDR3 protein: CASSPAGPEGEQYF
J gene: TRBJ2-5; V gene: TRBV6-1; CDR3 protein: CASLLGGLQETQYF
J gene: TRBJ2-4; V gene: TRBV5-1; CDR3 protein: CASSSGLSSIQYF
J gene: TRBJ1-5; V gene: TRBV7-2; CDR3 protein: CASSLGLDNQPQHF
J gene: TRBJ1-5; V gene: TRBV6-5; CDR3 protein: CASSLTSYSNQPQHF
J gene: TRBJ1-1; V gene: TRBV19; CDR3 protein: CASSTGTVNTEAFF